A selection of T cell receptor beta chains follows, all from one sample in a study of tumor-infiltrating lymphocytes in oesophageal squamous cell carcinoma. MiXCR was run by TCRdb on the PCR reads, yielding one entry per CDR3 protein. The data show approximately 18,000 distinct CDR3 sequences, around 40% seen once. The sequenced sample consisted of normal esophageal tissue next to the tumor. The source is a female donor with esophageal squamous cell carcinoma. Each CDR3 is given with its conserved first and last residue. A D gene is named only where the DNA matches it firmly. Size is omitted from some rows. Given values are once, few, many or a class for expanded clones.

V	D	size	J	CDR3	DNA
TRBV7-2	TRBD2	-	TRBJ2-7	CASSFSSGPYEQYF	TGTGCCAGCAGCTTCTCTAGCGGGCCCTACGAGCAGTACTTC
TRBV28	TRBD2	-	TRBJ2-3	CASSSPSSTSGRGNTGELYF	TGTGCCAGCAGTTCCCCGTCCTCGACTAGCGGGAGGGGGAACACCGGGGAGCTGTATTTT
TRBV27	-	-	TRBJ2-5	CASSFGQGGETQYF	TGTGCCAGCAGTTTTGGGCAGGGAGGAGAGACCCAGTACTTC
TRBV7-2	-	-	TRBJ2-7	CASSLVVGEQYF	TGTGCCAGCAGCTTAGTCGTAGGAGAGCAGTACTTC
TRBV7-8	TRBD1	-	TRBJ2-5	CASSSPDQGAQETQYF	TGTGCCAGCAGTTCGCCGGACCAGGGGGCCCAAGAGACCCAGTACTTC
TRBV7-6	TRBD1	few	TRBJ2-5	CASSLGTGYGTQYF	TGTGCCAGCAGCTTAGGGACAGGGTATGGGACCCAGTACTTC
TRBV6-6	TRBD1	-	TRBJ1-1	CASRVDRENTEAFF	TGTGCCAGCAGAGTCGACAGGGAGAACACTGAAGCTTTCTTT
TRBV7-8	-	-	TRBJ2-5	CASSLTGPQETQYF	TGTGCCAGCAGCTTAACAGGCCCCCAAGAGACCCAGTACTTC
TRBV28	TRBD2	-	TRBJ2-7	CASSRIAGVGYEQYF	TGTGCCAGCAGCCGTATAGCGGGAGTGGGCTACGAGCAGTACTTC
TRBV25-1	TRBD1	many	TRBJ1-2	CASSAQPRGQGGYTF	TGTGCCAGCAGTGCTCAACCCAGGGGGCAGGGTGGCTACACCTTC
TRBV7-2	TRBD2	-	TRBJ2-5	CASSLLAGLQETQYF	TGTGCCAGCAGCTTGCTAGCGGGACTCCAAGAGACCCAGTACTTC
TRBV7-3	-	-	TRBJ2-7	CASSSTPRYEQYF	TGTGCCAGCAGCTCTACCCCCAGGTACGAGCAGTACTTC
TRBV7-3	-	-	TRBJ2-1	CASSFLGEDEQFF	TGTGCCAGCAGCTTCTTAGGGGAGGATGAGCAGTTCTTC
TRBV19	TRBD1	-	TRBJ2-2	CASSLRQGGFTGELFF	TGTGCCAGTAGTTTACGACAGGGTGGGTTCACCGGGGAGCTGTTTTTT
TRBV6-1	TRBD1	few	TRBJ2-6	CASSEFGTGLLGANVLTF	TGTGCCAGCAGTGAATTTGGGACAGGTCTCTTAGGGGCCAACGTCCTGACTTTC
TRBV7-8	-	-	TRBJ1-2	CASSSGDPYGYTF	TGTGCCAGCAGTTCAGGGGACCCCTATGGCTACACCTTC
TRBV7-2	-	few	TRBJ1-2	CASSLSAGNYGYTF	TGTGCCAGCAGCTTATCCGCCGGGAACTATGGCTACACCTTC
TRBV5-4	-	many	TRBJ2-3	CASSLNQVLATDTQYF	TGTGCCAGCAGCTTGAATCAAGTTTTGGCCACAGATACGCAGTATTTT
TRBV6-1	TRBD1	-	TRBJ2-7	CASNGRGIGSYEQYF	TGTGCCAGCAATGGCAGGGGGATAGGCTCCTACGAGCAGTACTTC
TRBV7-8	-	-	TRBJ1-5	CASSLGPGRQPQHF	TGTGCCAGCAGCTTGGGGCCGGGGCGTCAGCCCCAGCATTTT
TRBV5-1	-	-	TRBJ1-1	CASSQGMNTEAFF	TGCGCCAGCAGCCAGGGTATGAACACTGAAGCTTTCTTT
TRBV6-6	-	-	TRBJ2-3	CASNLRDFTKADTQYF	TGTGCCAGCAACCTCCGGGACTTCACCAAAGCAGATACGCAGTATTTT
TRBV6-5	-	-	TRBJ1-2	CASSYSVGGFVYGYTF	TGTGCCAGCAGTTACTCGGTGGGGGGATTCGTCTATGGCTACACCTTC
TRBV23-1	-	-	TRBJ2-7	CASSQRGGGYEQYF	TGCGCCAGCAGTCAACGCGGAGGAGGCTACGAGCAGTACTTC
TRBV5-5	TRBD2	-	TRBJ2-5	CASSLVLAGLETQYF	TGTGCCAGCAGCTTGGTACTAGCGGGGTTGGAGACCCAGTACTTC